These T cell receptor beta chains were read from a single sample in a study of blood T cell repertoires in COVID-19. The method was immunoSEQ multiplex PCR; TCRdb's version includes in-frame clones alone and lacks a portion of them. Counted here are around 500,000 clones, roughly 85% occurring once; the ten biggest clones make up roughly 3.2%. Material for sequencing was peripheral blood. The receptors come from a human donor in a cohort sampled during active COVID-19. Each CDR3 is given with its conserved first and last residue. The order of the fields is V gene, clone size, J gene, D gene, CDR3 protein, CDR3 DNA. D genes are given only for firm matches. Only part of the rows carry a size: once, few, many, or a class if the clone is expanded.

TRBV20-1	-	TRBJ2-1	-	CSARVESGQFF	TGCAGTGCTAGAGTCGAAAGCGGGCAGTTCTTC
TRBV3-1/TRBV3-2	-	TRBJ2-7	-	CASSQRTPYEQYF	TGTGCCAGCAGCCAGCGGACACCTTACGAGCAGTACTTC
TRBV25-1	-	TRBJ1-1	-	CASSRHAGTLNTEAFF	TGTGCCAGCAGTCGTCACGCCGGGACATTGAACACTGAAGCTTTCTTT
TRBV4-1	-	TRBJ1-4	-	CASSQDMGGQMNEKLFF	TGCGCCAGCAGCCAAGATATGGGAGGGCAAATGAATGAAAAACTGTTTTTT
TRBV19	-	TRBJ2-1	TRBD1	CASSSWTGNYNEQFF	TGTGCCAGTAGTTCCTGGACAGGGAACTACAATGAGCAGTTCTTC
TRBV10-1	once	TRBJ2-7	TRBD2	CASSRSSGSYEQYF	TGCGCCAGCAGCCGGTCTAGCGGGAGCTACGAGCAGTACTTC
TRBV6-5	-	TRBJ2-2	-	CASSYGQWTGELFF	TGTGCCAGCAGTTACGGACAGTGGACCGGGGAGCTGTTTTTT
TRBV7-6	-	TRBJ2-7	-	CASSPLSFAEQYF	TGTGCCAGCAGCCCACTTTCGTTCGCCGAGCAGTACTTC
TRBV5-1	-	TRBJ2-7	-	CASSRGNTNYEQYF	TGCGCCAGCAGCCGGGGGAACACGAACTACGAGCAGTACTTC
TRBV7-2	once	TRBJ1-6	-	CASRYAMSTPLHF	TGTGCCAGCAGGTACGCAATGTCTACACCCCTCCACTTT
TRBV28	-	TRBJ1-2	-	CASCGPANYGYTF	TGTGCCAGCTGCGGCCCGGCTAACTATGGCTACACCTTC
TRBV7-6	-	TRBJ1-1	TRBD1	CASSLMTGVNTEAFF	TGTGCCAGCAGCTTAATGACAGGGGTGAACACTGAAGCTTTCTTT
TRBV10-3	-	TRBJ2-2	TRBD2	CAITAGEGGTGELFF	TGTGCCATCACGGCTGGGGAGGGAGGCACCGGGGAGCTGTTTTTT
TRBV14	-	TRBJ1-2	-	CASSPTRANYGYTF	TGTGCCAGCAGCCCAACCAGGGCGAACTATGGCTACACCTTC
TRBV3-1/TRBV3-2	-	TRBJ2-7	-	CASSPRTGTYEQYF	TGTGCCAGCAGCCCTCGGACTGGGACCTACGAGCAGTACTTC
TRBV18	-	TRBJ2-7	TRBD2	CASEDQERGVYEQYF	TGTGCCAGCGAAGACCAGGAGCGGGGAGTCTACGAGCAGTACTTC
TRBV5-1	-	TRBJ2-3	TRBD2	CASSWTSGRAGADTQYF	TGCGCCAGCAGCTGGACTAGCGGGAGGGCAGGGGCAGATACGCAGTATTTT
TRBV11-2	-	TRBJ1-4	TRBD1	CASSYAGTDNEKLFF	TGTGCCAGCAGCTACGCCGGGACAGATAATGAAAAACTGTTTTTT
TRBV2	-	TRBJ1-3	-	CASRPISGTGNTIYF	TGTGCCAGCAGACCCATCTCCGGGACAGGAAACACCATATATTTT
TRBV3-1/TRBV3-2	-	TRBJ1-5	-	CASSQRAGNQPQHF	TGTGCCAGCAGCCAAAGAGCGGGCAATCAGCCCCAGCATTTT
TRBV7-9	-	TRBJ2-7	-	CASSSLYEQYF	TGTGCCAGCAGCTCCCTCTACGAGCAGTACTTC
TRBV14	-	TRBJ1-6	-	CASSQAGALHF	TGTGCCAGCAGCCAAGCAGGCGCCCTCCACTTT
TRBV6-5	-	TRBJ2-1	-	CASRPIQALPGQFF	TGTGCCAGCAGACCTATACAGGCTCTCCCCGGCCAGTTCTTC
TRBV9	-	TRBJ1-2	TRBD1	CASSGDREVNYGYTF	TGTGCCAGCAGCGGGGACAGGGAAGTTAACTATGGCTACACCTTC
TRBV30	-	TRBJ1-4	-	CAWDSTNEKLFF	TGTGCCTGGGACAGTACTAATGAAAAACTGTTTTTT
TRBV5-5	-	TRBJ1-1	-	CASSLTENTEAFF	TGTGCCAGCAGCTTGACTGAGAACACTGAAGCTTTCTTT
TRBV5-1	-	TRBJ1-1	-	CASSFVPTEGAFF	TGCGCCAGCAGCTTCGTCCCCACGGAGGGAGCTTTCTTT
TRBV3-1/TRBV3-2	-	TRBJ1-6	-	CASSQEMFATGTHNSPLHF	TGTGCCAGCAGCCAAGAGATGTTCGCGACAGGAACTCATAATTCACCCCTCCACTTT
TRBV7-8	-	TRBJ1-1	TRBD1	CASSPRPQGAVGEAFF	TGTGCCAGCAGTCCGAGACCCCAGGGGGCTGTGGGTGAAGCTTTCTTT
TRBV7-2	few	TRBJ2-2	-	CASSLVASANTGELFF	TGTGCCAGCAGCTTAGTTGCCAGCGCGAACACCGGGGAGCTGTTTTTT
TRBV28	-	TRBJ1-2	-	CASSFGGNYGYTF	TGTGCCAGCAGTTTCGGGGGAAACTATGGCTACACCTTC
TRBV5-6	-	TRBJ1-2	TRBD1	CASSLERQGQTFGYTF	TGTGCCAGCAGCTTGGAAAGACAGGGGCAAACCTTCGGCTACACCTTC
TRBV9	-	TRBJ2-5	-	CASSVVAGLQETQYF	TGTGCCAGCAGCGTAGTTGCTGGGCTACAAGAGACCCAGTACTTC
TRBV18	-	TRBJ1-2	-	CASSPPSGVEFSYGYTF	TGTGCCAGCTCACCACCTTCGGGGGTAGAGTTTAGCTATGGCTACACCTTC
TRBV6-1	-	TRBJ2-5	-	CASTYLRRQPIYF	TGTGCCAGCACTTACCTAAGAAGACAGCCGATATACTTC
TRBV27	-	TRBJ2-2	-	CASSPLGAGVTYRGELFF	TGTGCCAGCAGTCCCTTGGGGGCAGGGGTGACCTACAGGGGGGAGCTGTTTTTT
TRBV10-3	-	TRBJ2-3	TRBD1	CAISVNRGATDTQYF	TGTGCCATCAGTGTAAACAGGGGAGCGACAGATACGCAGTATTTT
TRBV19	-	TRBJ1-4	TRBD1	CASSMVTGIFEKLFF	TGTGCCAGTAGTATGGTGACAGGGATTTTTGAAAAACTGTTTTTT
TRBV29-1	-	TRBJ2-7	-	CSVAGTPSYEQYF	TGCAGCGTAGCCGGGACACCATCCTACGAGCAGTACTTC